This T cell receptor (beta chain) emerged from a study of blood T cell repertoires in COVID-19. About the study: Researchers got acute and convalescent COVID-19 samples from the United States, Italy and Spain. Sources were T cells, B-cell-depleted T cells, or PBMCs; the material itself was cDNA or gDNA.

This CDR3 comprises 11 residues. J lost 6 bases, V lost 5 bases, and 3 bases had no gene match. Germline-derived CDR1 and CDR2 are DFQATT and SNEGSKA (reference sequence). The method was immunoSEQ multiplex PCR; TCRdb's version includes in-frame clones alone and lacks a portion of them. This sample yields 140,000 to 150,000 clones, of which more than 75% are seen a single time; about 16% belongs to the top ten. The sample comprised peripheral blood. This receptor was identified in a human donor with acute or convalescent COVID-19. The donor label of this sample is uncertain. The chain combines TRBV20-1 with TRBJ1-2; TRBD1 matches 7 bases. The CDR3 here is CSAQQGNGYTF. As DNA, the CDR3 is TGCAGTGCTCAACAGGGGAATGGCTACACCTTC.